This TCR beta chain was identified during a study of blood T cell repertoires in COVID-19. Looking at the study overall: From the United States, Italy and Spain came samples of acute and convalescent COVID-19. In each case, the material was cDNA or gDNA derived from T cells, B-cell-depleted T cells, or PBMCs.

Adults between about 18 and 89 years of age took part from some 25 US areas. Cohort allocation depended upon clinical history that participants reported. CDR3 length: 13 residues. Germline V gene data show CDR1 as GTSNPN and CDR2 as SVGIG (reference sequence). V shed 4 bases and J shed 2 bases, with 10 bases lying between them. Repertoires were generated with immunoSEQ multiplex PCR, while TCRdb's copy carries only in-frame clones and drops some. The sample holds 220,000 or so clones; 90% are singletons and the top ten take over 12%. The chain links TRBV30 to TRBJ2-3; D possibly corresponds to TRBD1 (5 bases). The sequenced sample consisted of PBMCs or T cells enriched from blood (not recorded which). This sequence originates from a man aged 25 to 45 who had been exposed to COVID-19. DNA of the CDR3: TGTGCCTGGAACAGGCGATCCACAGATACGCAGTATTTT. Its protein product is CAWNRRSTDTQYF. Using reference TRBV30 and TRBJ2-3 for the parts outside the CDR3, the full variable domain is SQTIHQWPATLVQPVGSPLSLECTVEGTSNPNLYWYRQAAGRGLQLLFYSVGIGQISSEVPQNLSASRPQDRQFILSSKKLLLSDSGFYLCAWNRRSTDTQYFGPGTRLTVL.